These 13 T cell receptor beta chains came from one sample sequenced in a study of cytomegalovirus exposure and HLA in healthy donors. Using immunoSEQ multiplex PCR, the repertoire was profiled, and TCRdb retains in-frame clones only, with some absent. Seen here are around 170,000 clones, roughly 85% observed once, and the top ten hold approximately 15%. The sequenced sample was PBMCs. These receptor sequences come from a man aged 18-30 years in good health and CMV-seropositive.

This clone came up once. The V call is TRBV5-4, the J call TRBJ2-3, with D perhaps matching TRBD2 (6 bases). Germline CDR1 reads SGHNT; CDR2 reads YYREEE (reference sequence). With 5 bases removed from V and 10 bases from J, the gap between germline ends came to 14 bases. The CDR3 covers 12 residues. Here the CDR3 DNA reads TGTGCCAGCAGTCCAGAGGCGGGGCCGCAGTATTTT. Translating gives CASSPEAGPQYF.

This clone was seen only once. The rearrangement joins TRBV19 to TRBJ1-5; 8 nucleotides match TRBD1. The J segment lost 0 bases and the V segment lost 9 bases, leaving 7 bases of the junction unmatched. In germline, CDR1 is LNHDA, CDR2 SQIVND (reference sequence). CDR3 length equals 15 residues. CDR3 DNA: TGTGCCAGCCTGCAGGGGGCGGTTAGCAATCAGCCCCAGCATTTT. Protein product: CASLQGAVSNQPQHF.

The gene calls are TRBV6-4 and TRBJ1-6; D is unresolved. The CDR3 has 14 residues. The V and J ends lost 3 bases and 10 bases respectively, with 13 bases between them. Per the germline V gene, CDR1 is MRHNA and CDR2 is SNTAGT. As DNA, the CDR3 is TGTGCCAGCAGTGAACTAGGGTCCGGCTCACCCCTCCACTTT. The encoded protein is CASSELGSGSPLHF.

The chain recombines TRBV11-2 with TRBJ2-1; weak D call: TRBD2 (5 bases). The length of the CDR3 is 13 residues. Per germline, CDR1 SGHAT and CDR2 FQNNGV. Trimming left V 3 bases short and J 5 bases short, with 8 bases between. The CDR3 bases are TGTGCCAGCAGCTTGGACTGGAACAATGAGCAGTTCTTC. Residues: CASSLDWNNEQFF.

This clone was observed once. The chain employs TRBV7-8 and TRBJ2-5; 10 bases fit TRBD2. J lost 7 bases, V lost 3 bases, and 5 bases had no gene match. Germline CDR1 reads SGHVS; CDR2 reads FQNEAQ. The CDR3 is 14 residues long. CDR3 bases: TGTGCCAGCAGCTTCAGCGGGGGGGCCGGGACCCAGTACTTC. Translation: CASSFSGGAGTQYF.

The rearrangement links TRBV5-5 to TRBJ2-7, with 10 bases that match TRBD1. Germline CDR1 is SGHKS and CDR2 is YYEKEE (reference sequence). The trim removed 4 bases at V and 6 bases at J, leaving 7 bases unmatched. CDR3 length: 14 residues. The CDR3 nucleotides are TGTGCCAGCAGCGGGGGACAGGGGTCGGGCGAGCAGTACTTC. Its translation is CASSGGQGSGEQYF.

The chain is built from TRBV10-3 and TRBJ1-2; 12 bases are a match to TRBD1. The germline V gene encodes CDR1 ENHRY and CDR2 SYGVKD. The ends lost 7 bases at V and 3 bases at J; junction bases unmatched: 18. The CDR3 is made up of 19 amino acids. The CDR3 loop reads CAINGGARGQGAGDYGYTF. In nucleotides, the CDR3 is TGTGCCATCAATGGAGGGGCCAGGGGACAGGGGGCCGGTGACTATGGCTACACCTTC.

This clone was seen only a few times. This sequence joins TRBV6-1 and TRBJ1-2; 9 bases are a match to TRBD1. The junction had 8 bases not matched to a gene; V was cut back by 6 bases and J by 3 bases. CDR3 length: 15 residues. From germline, CDR1 is MNHNS and CDR2 SASEGT. Here the CDR3 DNA reads TGTGCCAGCAGGGCATTACAGGGGGCTGACTATGGCTACACCTTC. Encoded protein: CASRALQGADYGYTF.

The V call is TRBV2, the J call TRBJ2-7, with TRBD2 identical over 10 bases. V was pared by 0 bases and J by 2 bases, with 1 base of the junction left unmatched. The CDR3 consists of 15 residues. Germline V lookup: CDR1 SNHLY, CDR2 FYNNEI. The chain's CDR3 is CASSEASGGAYEQYF. The CDR3 region has the DNA TGTGCCAGCAGTGAAGCGAGCGGGGGGGCCTACGAGCAGTACTTC.

The chain has TRBV5-4 and TRBJ2-5, with D possibly being TRBD2 (6 bases). This CDR3 comprises 14 residues. V lost 4 bases and J 2 bases, leaving 12 bases between the germline ends. Germline CDR1 and CDR2: SGHNT and YYREEE (reference sequence). The CDR3 nucleotides read TGTGCCAGCAGCGTGATAGCGGATCAAGAGACCCAGTACTTC. Residues: CASSVIADQETQYF. Full variable domain (remainder filled in from reference TRBV5-4 and TRBJ2-5): ETGVTQSPTHLIKTRGQQVTLRCSSQSGHNTVSWYQQALGQGPQFIFQYYREEENGRGNFPPRFSGLQFPNYSSELNVNALELDDSALYLCASSVIADQETQYFGPGTRLLVL.

The chain recombines TRBV7-2 with TRBJ2-7; D perhaps matches TRBD2 (6 bases). Germline loops: CDR1 SGHTA, CDR2 FQGNSA. This CDR3 is 14 amino acids long. V was cut by 6 bases and J by 3 bases, with 15 bases left in between. CDR3 protein: CASSSPGLVYEQYF. The CDR3 DNA reads as TGTGCCAGCAGTTCCCCGGGACTGGTCTACGAGCAGTACTTC.

DNA of the CDR3: TGTGCCAGCAGCCCAAACGGCCCCTCCTCAGGAGAGCAGTTCTTC. Its protein is CASSPNGPSSGEQFF. The chain carries TRBV7-3 and TRBJ2-1, with no clear D. CDR1 is SGHTA, CDR2 FQGTGA, per germline. The CDR3 is 15 amino acids. The V gene lost 5 bases and the J gene lost 10 bases, with 21 bases spanning the gap.

The genes are TRBV7-7 and TRBJ2-5, with 9 positions matching TRBD1. V gave up 4 bases and J gave up 1 base; unmatched junction bases: 4. Germline assignment: CDR1 SSHAT and CDR2 FNYEAQ (reference sequence). This CDR3 has 15 amino acids. CDR3 nucleotides: TGTGCCAGCAGCTACGGGACAGGGAGCCAAGAGACCCAGTACTTC. Its protein product is CASSYGTGSQETQYF.